This T cell receptor beta chain was identified in a study of T-cell memory formation after mild COVID-19. Across the whole study: The two donors had largely donor-specific TCR clusters. Findings and caveats of the study: Researchers report contracting CD4+ clones mostly in CM and EM, with CD8+ clones in EMRA. Detection of some responders pre-infection suggested pre-existing cross-reactive memory T cells participated.

This clonotype was counted only a few times. The antigen remains unidentified. Sample barcodes and UMIs were carried by the TCR alpha and TCR beta cDNA libraries that 5'RACE generated with constant-segment primers. TCRdb processed the 5' RACE reads anew with MiXCR; each CDR3 protein has one entry. The sample lists about 180,000 distinct CDR3 sequences; around a sixth were seen once. Germline CDR1 and CDR2: LNHNV and YYDKDF (reference sequence). The CDR3 spans 15 residues. Germline trimming cut 0 bases from V and 7 bases from J; bases unmatched to any gene: 4. V gene TRBV15 combines with J gene TRBJ2-1; TRBD2 matches 9 bases. The TCR comes from a man in his late teens or twenties who had mild COVID-19 (a few samples of this study predate the infection). Cell type and time point are not known. Sequencing used PBMCs or a T cell subset sorted from them (not recorded which). The CDR3 bases are TGTGCCACCAGCAGAGATAGCGGGGGAAGGAATGAGCAGTTCTTC. Its protein product is CATSRDSGGRNEQFF.